A few counts support the clone carrying this T cell receptor beta chain. Its antigen is undetermined. The germline V and J ends were trimmed by 8 bases and 5 bases, with 10 bases remaining between them. The length of the CDR3 is 11 residues. The germline gives CDR1 MNHNY, CDR2 SVGAGI (reference sequence). The sample comes from a study of T cell repertoires in cytomegalovirus infection. Overall study: The authors used CMV epitopes that were HLA-C-restricted (recently identified) and HLA-B-restricted (well studied). Public TCR beta signatures provided an indication of both CMV infection and a matching HLA type. Points from the study as a whole: Summed frequency of shared TCR beta families picked out CMV carriers who also had the relevant HLA. Dominating the ex vivo response were HLA-C-restricted CMV-specific TCR beta clonotypes.

One entry per CDR3 protein, called by TCRdb with MiXCR from the reads. The sample has tens of thousands of distinct CDR3 sequences; around 18% are singletons. The source material was CD8+ T cells from cultured PBMCs, sampled from culture after CMV antigen stimulation. The TCR originated in a human donor in good health (CMV status not recorded). Some clones in this sample may be carry-over from other donors' samples. The rearrangement uses TRBV6-6 and TRBJ2-7, with a possible D match to TRBD1 (5 bases). The CDR3 nucleotides are TGTGCCAGCGGTACAGGAGACGAGCAGTACTTC. This gives the protein CASGTGDEQYF.